A single TCR beta chain is shown here with its context. It has no known antigen specificity. There are no base qualities to consult, and no much larger clone falls within one base. The library was obtained by the immunoSEQ multiplex PCR assay. For most patients, high-throughput TCR-beta CDR3 sequencing of genomic DNA was performed by Adaptive Biotechnologies. The study's own analysis went as follows. TCR sequencing data for over 15 patients were retrieved from Adaptive's ImmunoSEQ software; a few other patients were processed with MiXCR and VDJtools. Because the origin of CDR3 nucleotide sequences shared between donor and recipient could not be assigned, those sequences were removed. To count as alloreactive, a clone needed at least 2-fold expansion over unstimulated cells and a minimum CFSE-low frequency of 0.002% (template counts) or 0.001% (read counts). Clones were considered mappable if detected in sequenced pre-transplant spleen, lymph node, or MLR CFSE-low populations of the donor or recipient. Cumulative frequency of alloreactive clones was calculated as a percentage of all sequences weighted by copy number. TCRdb carries this immuneACCESS record with in-frame sequences only. Its versions omit some clonotypes, under half of them owing to an unresolved V gene in the studies checked, with the rest unexplained. D and trimming were read from the DNA, whereas the V and J calls and clone size are those reported in that table. This sample lists fewer than 100,000 clones; roughly 88% were detected once. 1.4% of the sample comes from the top ten.

The germline V gene supplies CDR1 LGHNA and CDR2 YNFKEQ. Cut back by 0 bases and 5 bases, the V and J ends lie 23 bases apart. From the cysteine up to the phenylalanine, the CDR3 has a length of 19 residues. CDR3 DNA only is kept here, 57 bases in frame from base 1. This sample was taken from a study of graft-versus-host responses after intestinal transplantation (dated by TCRdb to the early 2020s). For the wider study: The transplants that recipients received were multivisceral, liver-intestinal, or isolated intestinal. Bulk TCR-beta CDR3 sequencing was used to track graft-versus-host and host-versus-graft alloreactive T cell clones in the graft, circulation and bone marrow after intestinal transplantation. Donor T cell macrochimerism was defined as a peak of at least 4% donor T cells among recipient peripheral blood mononuclear cells. Every recipient was given anti-thymocyte globulin induction, followed by about three years of maintenance tacrolimus and steroids. Alloreactive clones were identified by sequencing pre-transplant mixed lymphocyte reaction products and comparing these products with unstimulated pre-transplant donor and recipient T cells. Instead of going to the commercial service, samples from a few later patients were sequenced in-house on an Illumina MiSeq and processed with MiXCR. A cohort of about 26 intestinal transplant recipients, including one retransplant, was enrolled, and 3 patients lacking pretransplant specimens were excluded. The investigation overall reported the following: Early after transplant, declines in HvG clones were associated with peak levels of circulating GvH clones. High GvH to HvG T cell clonal ratios were observed in the allografts of patients with donor T cell macrochimerism. GvH clones were found in recipient bone marrow, and some of the GvH clones appeared earlier in ileal mucosa or blood, which is consistent with an intestinal mucosal origin. Conclusions were limited by the relatively low number and heterogeneity of intestinal transplant patients.

Blood samples were collected up to 4 times in the first month after transplant and then at least monthly when available. The source is a human patient who received an intestinal transplant, so some T cells may come from the graft donor. The input for sequencing was PBMCs, taken 255 days after intestinal transplant. The rearrangement joined TRBV4-2 to TRBJ2-1; the D call could be TRBD1 or TRBD2, with each sharing 6 bases. The DNA sequence is TGTGCCAGCAGCCAAGAAGACACCCTCGGGGGCCTGCCCCACAATGAGCAGTTCTTC. Its translation is CASSQEDTLGGLPHNEQFF.